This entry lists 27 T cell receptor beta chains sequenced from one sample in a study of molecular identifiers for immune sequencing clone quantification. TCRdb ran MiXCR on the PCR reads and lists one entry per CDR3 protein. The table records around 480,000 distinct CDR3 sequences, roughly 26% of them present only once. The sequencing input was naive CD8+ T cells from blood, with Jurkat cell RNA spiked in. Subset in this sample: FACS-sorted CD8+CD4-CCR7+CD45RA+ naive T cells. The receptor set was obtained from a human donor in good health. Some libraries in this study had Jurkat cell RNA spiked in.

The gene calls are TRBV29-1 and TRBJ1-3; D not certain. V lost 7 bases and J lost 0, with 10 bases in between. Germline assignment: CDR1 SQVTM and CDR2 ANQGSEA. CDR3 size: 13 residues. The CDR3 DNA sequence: TGCAGCGCACGGACGGACTCTGGAAACACCATATATTTT. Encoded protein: CSARTDSGNTIYF.

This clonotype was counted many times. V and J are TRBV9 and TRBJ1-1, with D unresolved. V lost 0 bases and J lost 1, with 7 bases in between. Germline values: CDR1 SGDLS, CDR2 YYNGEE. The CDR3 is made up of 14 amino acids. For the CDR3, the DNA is TGTGCCAGCAGCGTAGTTGTGGGGAACACTGAAGCTTTCTTT. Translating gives CASSVVVGNTEAFF.

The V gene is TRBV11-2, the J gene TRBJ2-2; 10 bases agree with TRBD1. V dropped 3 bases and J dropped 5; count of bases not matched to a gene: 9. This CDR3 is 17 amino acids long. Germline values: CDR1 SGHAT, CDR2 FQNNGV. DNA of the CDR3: TGTGCCAGCAGCTTTAGCGACAGGGGGCCTTATACCGGGGAGCTGTTTTTT. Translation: CASSFSDRGPYTGELFF. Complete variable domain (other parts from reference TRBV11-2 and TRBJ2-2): EAGVAQSPRYKIIEKRQSVAFWCNPISGHATLYWYQQILGQGPKLLIQFQNNGVVDDSQLPKDRFSAERLKGVDSTLKIQPAKLEDSAVYLCASSFSDRGPYTGELFFGEGSRLTVL.

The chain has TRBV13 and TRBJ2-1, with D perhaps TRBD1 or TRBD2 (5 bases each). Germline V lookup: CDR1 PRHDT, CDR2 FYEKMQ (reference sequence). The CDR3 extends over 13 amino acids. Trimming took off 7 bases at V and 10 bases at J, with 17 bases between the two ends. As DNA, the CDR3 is TGTGCCAGCACCCCCCCAATTGAGGGGGAGCAGTTCTTC. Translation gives CASTPPIEGEQFF.

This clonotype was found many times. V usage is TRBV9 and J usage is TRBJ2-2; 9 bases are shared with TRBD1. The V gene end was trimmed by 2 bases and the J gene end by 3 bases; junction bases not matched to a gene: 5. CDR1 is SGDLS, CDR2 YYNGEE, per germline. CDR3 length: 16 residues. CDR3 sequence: CASSVTGGADTGELFF. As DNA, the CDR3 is TGTGCCAGCAGCGTTACAGGGGGCGCGGACACCGGGGAGCTGTTTTTT.

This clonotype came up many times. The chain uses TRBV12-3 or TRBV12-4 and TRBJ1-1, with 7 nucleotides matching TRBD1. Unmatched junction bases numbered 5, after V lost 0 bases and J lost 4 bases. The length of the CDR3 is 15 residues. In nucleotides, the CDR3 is TGTGCCAGCAGTTTAGCGGCAGGGGGTAGCACTGAAGCTTTCTTT. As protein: CASSLAAGGSTEAFF.

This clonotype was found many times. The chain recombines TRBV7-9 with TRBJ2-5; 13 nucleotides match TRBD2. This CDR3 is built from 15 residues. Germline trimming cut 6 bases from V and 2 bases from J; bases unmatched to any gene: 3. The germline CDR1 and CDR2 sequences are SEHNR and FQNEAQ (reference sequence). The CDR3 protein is CASRRGLAGQETQYF. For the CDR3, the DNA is TGTGCCAGCAGGAGGGGACTAGCGGGGCAAGAGACCCAGTACTTC.

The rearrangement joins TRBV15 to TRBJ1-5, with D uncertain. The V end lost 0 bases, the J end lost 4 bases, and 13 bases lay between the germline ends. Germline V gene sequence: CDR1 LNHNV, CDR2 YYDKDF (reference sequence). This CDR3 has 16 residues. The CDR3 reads CATSRDLLGFNQPQHF. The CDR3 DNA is TGTGCCACCAGCAGAGATCTCTTGGGTTTTAATCAGCCCCAGCATTTT.

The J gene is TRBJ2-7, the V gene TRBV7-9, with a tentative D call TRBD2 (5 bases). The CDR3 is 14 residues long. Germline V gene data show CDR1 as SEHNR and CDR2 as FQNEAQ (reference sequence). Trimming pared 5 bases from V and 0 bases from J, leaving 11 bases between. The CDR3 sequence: CASSPARASYEQYF. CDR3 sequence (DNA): TGTGCCAGCAGCCCCGCGAGGGCCTCCTACGAGCAGTACTTC.

The CDR3 loop is CASSSRELAGVKTGELFF. The CDR3 DNA reads TGTGCCAGCAGCTCCAGGGAACTAGCGGGAGTGAAAACCGGGGAGCTGTTTTTT. The rearrangement uses TRBV13 and TRBJ2-2; 11 positions agree with TRBD2. CDR1 PRHDT and CDR2 FYEKMQ come from the germline V gene (reference sequence). The V gene end was trimmed by 4 bases and the J gene end by 5 bases; junction bases not matched to a gene: 12. The CDR3 sequence is 18 residues long. Supplemented by reference TRBV13 and TRBJ2-2, the full variable domain reads AAGVIQSPRHLIKEKRETATLKCYPIPRHDTVYWYQQGPGQDPQFLISFYEKMQSDKGSIPDRFSAQQFSDYHSELNMSSLELGDSALYFCASSSRELAGVKTGELFFGEGSRLTVL.

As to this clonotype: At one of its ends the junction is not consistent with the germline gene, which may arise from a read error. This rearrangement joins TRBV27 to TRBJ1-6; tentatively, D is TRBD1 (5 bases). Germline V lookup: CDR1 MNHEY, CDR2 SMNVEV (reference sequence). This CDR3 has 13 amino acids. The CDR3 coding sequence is TGTGCCAGCAGTTTACAGGGAGATTCACCCCTCCGCTTT. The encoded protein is CASSLQGDSPLRF.

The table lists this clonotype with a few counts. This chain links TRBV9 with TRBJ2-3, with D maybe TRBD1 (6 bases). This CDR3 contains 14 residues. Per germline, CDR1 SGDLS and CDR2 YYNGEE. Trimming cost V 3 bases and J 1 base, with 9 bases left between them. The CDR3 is CASSERTGTDTQYF. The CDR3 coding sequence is TGTGCCAGCAGCGAGAGGACAGGCACAGATACGCAGTATTTT.

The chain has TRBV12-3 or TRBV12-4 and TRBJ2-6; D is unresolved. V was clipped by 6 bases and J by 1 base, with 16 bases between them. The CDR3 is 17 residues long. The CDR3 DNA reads TGTGCCAGCAGCCTATTCGCGACGTTTTCTGGGGCCAACGTCCTGACTTTC. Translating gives CASSLFATFSGANVLTF.

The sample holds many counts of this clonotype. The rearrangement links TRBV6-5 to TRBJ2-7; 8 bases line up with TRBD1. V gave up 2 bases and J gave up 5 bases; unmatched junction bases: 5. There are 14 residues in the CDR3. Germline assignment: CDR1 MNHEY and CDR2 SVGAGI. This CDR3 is CASSYVQGADEQYF. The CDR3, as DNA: TGTGCCAGCAGTTACGTTCAGGGGGCCGACGAGCAGTACTTC.

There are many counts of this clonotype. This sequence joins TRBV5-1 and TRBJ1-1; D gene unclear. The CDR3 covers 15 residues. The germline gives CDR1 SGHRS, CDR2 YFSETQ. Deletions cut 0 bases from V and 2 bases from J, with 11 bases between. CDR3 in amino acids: CASSLAPGANTEAFF. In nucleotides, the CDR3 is TGCGCCAGCAGCTTGGCCCCAGGAGCTAACACTGAAGCTTTCTTT. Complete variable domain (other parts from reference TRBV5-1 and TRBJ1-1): KAGVTQTPRYLIKTRGQQVTLSCSPISGHRSVSWYQQTPGQGLQFLFEYFSETQRNKGNFPGRFSGRQFSNSRSEMNVSTLELGDSALYLCASSLAPGANTEAFFGQGTRLTVV.

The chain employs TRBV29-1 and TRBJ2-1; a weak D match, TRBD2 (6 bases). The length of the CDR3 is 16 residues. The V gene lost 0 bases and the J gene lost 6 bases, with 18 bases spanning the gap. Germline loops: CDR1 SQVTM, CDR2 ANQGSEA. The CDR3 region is CSVEDGIAEGINEQFF. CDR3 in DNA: TGCAGCGTTGAAGACGGGATAGCGGAAGGTATCAATGAGCAGTTCTTC.

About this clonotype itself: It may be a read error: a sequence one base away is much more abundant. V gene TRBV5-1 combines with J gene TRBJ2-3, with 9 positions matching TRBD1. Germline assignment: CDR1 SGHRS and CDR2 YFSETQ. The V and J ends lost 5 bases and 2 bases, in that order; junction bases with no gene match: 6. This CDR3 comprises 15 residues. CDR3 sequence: CASRDRGLDTDTQYF. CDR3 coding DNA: TGCGCCAGCAGGGACAGGGGTTTGGACACAGATACGCAGTATTTT.

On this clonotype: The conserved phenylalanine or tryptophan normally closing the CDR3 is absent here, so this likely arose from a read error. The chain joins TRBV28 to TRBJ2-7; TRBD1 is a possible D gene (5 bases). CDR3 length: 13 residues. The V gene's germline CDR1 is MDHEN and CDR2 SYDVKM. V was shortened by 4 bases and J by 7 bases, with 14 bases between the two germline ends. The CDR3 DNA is TGTGCCAGCAGTTCCCCCCAGGGTTATGAGCAGTACTTG. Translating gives CASSSPQGYEQYL.

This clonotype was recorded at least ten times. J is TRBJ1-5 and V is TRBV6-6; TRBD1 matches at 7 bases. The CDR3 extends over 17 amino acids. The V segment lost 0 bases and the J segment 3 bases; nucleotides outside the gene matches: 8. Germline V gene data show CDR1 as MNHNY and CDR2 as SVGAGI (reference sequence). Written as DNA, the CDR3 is TGTGCCAGCAGTTACTCGGGGACAGCCAATTCCAATCAGCCCCAGCATTTT. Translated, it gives CASSYSGTANSNQPQHF.

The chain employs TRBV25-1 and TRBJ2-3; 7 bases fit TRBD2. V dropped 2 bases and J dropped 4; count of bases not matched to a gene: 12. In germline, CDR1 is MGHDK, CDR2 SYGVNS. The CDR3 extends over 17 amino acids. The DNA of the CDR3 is TGTGCCAGCAGTGAAGAATGGACGGGAGGAGGGGCAGATACGCAGTATTTT. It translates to CASSEEWTGGGADTQYF.

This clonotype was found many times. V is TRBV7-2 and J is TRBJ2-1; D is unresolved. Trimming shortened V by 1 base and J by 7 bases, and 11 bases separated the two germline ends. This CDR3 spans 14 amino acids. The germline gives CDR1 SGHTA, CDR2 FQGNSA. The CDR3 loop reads CASSLVGSWNEQFF. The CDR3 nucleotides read TGTGCCAGCAGCTTAGTGGGCTCCTGGAATGAGCAGTTCTTC.

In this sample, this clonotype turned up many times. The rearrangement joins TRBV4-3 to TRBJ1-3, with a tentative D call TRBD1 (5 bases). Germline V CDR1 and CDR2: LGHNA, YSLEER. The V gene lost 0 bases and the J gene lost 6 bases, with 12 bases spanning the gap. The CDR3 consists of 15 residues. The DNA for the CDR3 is TGCGCCAGCAGCCAAGATAGCAGGGACCCAAACACCATATATTTT. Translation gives CASSQDSRDPNTIYF.

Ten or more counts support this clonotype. The CDR3 sequence is CSAYGGVRNTEAFF. CDR3 DNA: TGCAGTGCCTACGGAGGGGTTCGGAACACTGAAGCTTTCTTT. The rearrangement joins TRBV20-1 to TRBJ1-1, with D possibly being TRBD1 (5 bases). Between the trimmed V and J ends, which lost 6 bases and 1 base, there was a span of 15 bases. This CDR3 contains 14 residues. Per germline, CDR1 DFQATT and CDR2 SNEGSKA (reference sequence).

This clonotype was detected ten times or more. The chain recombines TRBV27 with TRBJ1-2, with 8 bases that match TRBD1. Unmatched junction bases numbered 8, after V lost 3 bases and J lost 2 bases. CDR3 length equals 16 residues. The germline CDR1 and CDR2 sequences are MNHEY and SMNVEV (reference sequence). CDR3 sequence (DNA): TGTGCCAGCAGTTTTCCGACCGGGACAGGAAACTATGGCTACACCTTC. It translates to CASSFPTGTGNYGYTF.

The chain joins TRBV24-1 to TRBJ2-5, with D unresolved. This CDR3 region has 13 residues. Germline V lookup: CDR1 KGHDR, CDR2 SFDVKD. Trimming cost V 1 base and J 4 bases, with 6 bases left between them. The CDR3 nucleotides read TGTGCCACCAGTGATTTCGCAGGAGAGACCCAGTACTTC. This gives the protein CATSDFAGETQYF.

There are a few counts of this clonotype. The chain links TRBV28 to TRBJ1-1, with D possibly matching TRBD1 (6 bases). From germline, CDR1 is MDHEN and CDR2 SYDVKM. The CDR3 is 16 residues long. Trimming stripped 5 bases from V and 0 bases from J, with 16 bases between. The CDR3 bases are TGTGCCAGCAGTCCCTCCTGGGGGCTGTTGAACACTGAAGCTTTCTTT. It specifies CASSPSWGLLNTEAFF.

CDR3 sequence: CASSYTSSGIYEQYF. As DNA, the CDR3 is TGTGCCAGCAGTTACACCTCTAGCGGAATCTACGAGCAGTACTTC. This chain uses TRBV6-2 or TRBV6-3 with TRBJ2-7; 7 positions agree with TRBD2. J gave up 3 bases and V 2 bases, and 7 bases lay outside the gene matches. This CDR3 has 15 amino acids. The germline V gene encodes CDR1 MNHEY and CDR2 SVGEGT.